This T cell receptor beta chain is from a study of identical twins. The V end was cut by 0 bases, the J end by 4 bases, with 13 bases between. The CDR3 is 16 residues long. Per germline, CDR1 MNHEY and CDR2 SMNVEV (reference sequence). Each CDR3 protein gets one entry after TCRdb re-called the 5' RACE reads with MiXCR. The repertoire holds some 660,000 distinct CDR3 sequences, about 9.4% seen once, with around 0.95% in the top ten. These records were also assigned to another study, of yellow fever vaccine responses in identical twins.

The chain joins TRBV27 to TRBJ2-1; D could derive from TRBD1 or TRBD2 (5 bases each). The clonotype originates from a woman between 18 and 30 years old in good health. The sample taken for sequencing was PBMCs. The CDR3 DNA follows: TGTGCCAGCAGTTTATCGTTGGGGGAGCTATACAATGAGCAGTTCTTC. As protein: CASSLSLGELYNEQFF.